This TCR beta chain was identified in a study of T cell responses to AZD1222 COVID-19 vaccine. Study context: Second-dose intervals of approximately 4 or approximately 12 weeks were pooled. Overall study findings and caveats: With two AZD1222 doses given, Spike-specific TCR breadth and depth both rose. White British ancestry dominated among donors, who included more females, and clonal diversity was possibly underestimated. With dominance at 160-218 and 743-854, vaccine-associated CD4 TCRs spanned spike.

Trimming took off 1 base at V and 0 bases at J, with 13 bases between the two ends. The V gene's germline CDR1 is SNHLY and CDR2 FYNNEI. The CDR3 is made up of 16 amino acids. Regarding this clone: Its antigen is unknown.

Libraries were prepared by immunoSEQ multiplex PCR; TCRdb keeps only in-frame clonotypes and omits some of them. The sample shows over 100,000 clones, roughly 90% of them seen only once. The sample was peripheral blood, taken on day 0 of AZD1222 vaccination. This chain connects TRBV2 to TRBJ2-7, with D uncertain. This sequence originates from an adult in good health. CDR3 sequence (DNA): TGTGCCAGCAGTGAAGTCCGAGGACCGAGCTCCTACGAGCAGTACTTC. Protein: CASSEVRGPSSYEQYF.